A single TCR beta chain is shown here with its context. A read error may produce the germline difference seen at one junction end. The data were obtained in a study of shared T cell receptors in the human thymus. Using immunoSEQ multiplex PCR, the repertoire was profiled, and TCRdb retains in-frame clones only, with some absent. The sample holds some 400,000 clones, around 93% seen once. This CDR3 has 10 residues. Germline lookup yields CDR1 SGHTS and CDR2 YDEGEE. The chain carries TRBV5-8 and TRBJ1-2; the match to TRBD1 covers 8 bases. The sequence came from a human donor. The sequencing input was thymocytes. The CDR3 DNA reads TGTGCCAGCAGCCCCGACAGGGGACGCTTC. Its translation is CASSPDRGRF.